The rows below give T cell receptor beta chains drawn from one sample of a study of blood T cells in healthy people across ages. From the 5' RACE reads, TCRdb called clonotypes with MiXCR, one entry per CDR3 protein. The table records 550,000 to 750,000 distinct CDR3 sequences, around 21% of them present only once. The source material was blood. The receptors shown here come from a man in his sixties or seventies in good health. Each CDR3 is given with its conserved first and last residue. A D gene is named only where the DNA matches it firmly. Clone size appears in some rows only: once, few, many, or a class for an expanded clone.

TRBD2 few TRBJ2-7 TRBV7-2 TGTGCCAGCAGCTCAGCCAGCGGGAGGGCCGCCGAGCAGTACTTC CASSSASGRAAEQYF
- few TRBJ2-3 TRBV2 TGTGCCAGCAGGTCCCGGGACTTACTCACAGATACGCAGTATTTT CASRSRDLLTDTQYF
- few TRBJ2-3 TRBV30 TGTGCCTGGAGTGTTCAAGCGGGTACGCAGTATTTT CAWSVQAGTQYF
- once TRBJ1-2 TRBV4-1 TGCGCCAGCAGCCAAGATGCCGAATTCTATGGCTACACCTTC CASSQDAEFYGYTF
- - TRBJ2-3 TRBV15 TGTGCCACCAGCAGAGATGGGGCGCGGGGAGATACGCAGTATTTT CATSRDGARGDTQYF
- - TRBJ2-2 TRBV28 TGTGCCAGCAGTTTAACTGGGATGAACACCGGGGAGCTGTTTTTT CASSLTGMNTGELFF
- - TRBJ2-1 TRBV12-3/TRBV12-4 TGTGCCAGCAGTTTAGCGGTTTCAGGGCCCGGTGAGCAGTTCTTC CASSLAVSGPGEQFF
TRBD2 - TRBJ2-2 TRBV4-1 TGCGCCAGCAGCCAGGGGGGGGTTCCGAACACCGGGGAGCTGTTTTTT CASSQGGVPNTGELFF
- few TRBJ1-5 TRBV2 TGTGCCAGCACCGAGGCAGAAAATCAGCCCCAGCATTTT CASTEAENQPQHF
TRBD2 - TRBJ2-7 TRBV5-1 TGCGCCAGCAGCGGATCTAGCGGGAGCTCCTACGAGCAGTACTTC CASSGSSGSSYEQYF
TRBD2 few TRBJ2-1 TRBV10-2 TGCGCCAGCAGTGAGCCAGGAACTAGCGGGCGTTATGAGCAGTTCTTC CASSEPGTSGRYEQFF
- few TRBJ2-1 TRBV24-1 TGTGCCACCAGTGCGCTGGGGGGGCTCAATGAGCAGTTCTTC CATSALGGLNEQFF
TRBD1 few TRBJ2-1 TRBV20-1 TGCAGTGCTACGCTCGGACAGGGGGCCTACAATGAGCAGTTCTTC CSATLGQGAYNEQFF
- - TRBJ2-7 TRBV4-3 TGCGCCAGCAGCGTCGAGCTGAAGAGCTCCTACGAGCAGTACTTC CASSVELKSSYEQYF
- few TRBJ2-5 TRBV12-3/TRBV12-4 TGTGCCAGCACCTCTGGGGCCGTGGGGGAAGAGACCCAGTACTTC CASTSGAVGEETQYF
TRBD1 few TRBJ2-1 TRBV6-2/TRBV6-3 TGTGCCAGCAGCTACAGGGGGCAAAATGAGCAGTTCTTC CASSYRGQNEQFF
- - TRBJ2-7 TRBV20-1 TGCAGTGCGGGAGGGACAGCCAGCTCCTACGAGCAGTACTTC CSAGGTASSYEQYF
- - TRBJ2-7 TRBV7-9 TGTGCCAGCAGCTTCCCCGAGGGGGGTGGCTACGAGCAGTACTTC CASSFPEGGGYEQYF
- - TRBJ2-1 TRBV7-9 TGTGCCAGCAGCTTGGACCTGTCCCACAAGGGGCAGTTCTTC CASSLDLSHKGQFF
- few TRBJ2-1 TRBV29-1 TGCAGCGTTGAAGATCGCGACCCCATTAATTACAATGAGCAGTTCTTC CSVEDRDPINYNEQFF
- few TRBJ2-2 TRBV18 TGTGCCAGCTCACCACAAGCCCCAGGAGACACCGGGGAGCTGTTTTTT CASSPQAPGDTGELFF
- few TRBJ2-2 TRBV7-9 TGTGCCAGCAGCTTGTGGCAGGGGACGGACACCGGGGAGCTGTTTTTT CASSLWQGTDTGELFF
TRBD1 few TRBJ2-7 TRBV24-1 TGTGCCACCAGTGATGCCGCGGTTGGACAGGGTAACTCCTACGAGCAGTACTTC CATSDAAVGQGNSYEQYF
TRBD2 few TRBJ2-3 TRBV5-1 TGCGCCAGCAGCCCAGGCGGGAGAACCGCAGATACGCAGTATTTT CASSPGGRTADTQYF
- few TRBJ1-1 TRBV19 TGTGCCAGTAGTATCCACACTATGAACACTGAAGCTTTCTTT CASSIHTMNTEAFF
- many TRBJ2-3 TRBV27 TGTGCCAGCAGTTCAATGCCGGCAGGCGGACGCACAGATACGCAGTATTTT CASSSMPAGGRTDTQYF
TRBD2 - TRBJ2-3 TRBV7-6 TGTGCCAGCAGCTTAGGACCCGGGACTAGCGGGAGTGCAGATACGCAGTATTTT CASSLGPGTSGSADTQYF
- - TRBJ2-5 TRBV21-1 TGTGCCAGCAGCAAAGCGTGCGGGGGAGAGACCCAGCACTTC CASSKACGGETQHF
TRBD2 - TRBJ2-3 TRBV2 TGTGCCAGCATGATGGGGGGGAGTGCAGATACGCAGTATTTT CASMMGGSADTQYF
TRBD2 - TRBJ2-3 TRBV3-1 TGTGCCAGCAGCCATGGGACTAGCGGGAGGACAGATACGCAGTATTTT CASSHGTSGRTDTQYF
- few TRBJ2-7 TRBV14 TGTGCCAGCAGCCAGCGGGGTCTCACCTACGAGCAGTACTTC CASSQRGLTYEQYF
TRBD1 few TRBJ2-7 TRBV9 TGTGCCAGCAGCGTAGGACAGGGCCCCTACGAGCAGTACTTC CASSVGQGPYEQYF
- - TRBJ2-7 TRBV2 TGTGCCAGCAACAGGGACCCGCCTTCGTACGAGCAGTACTTC CASNRDPPSYEQYF
- - TRBJ2-2 TRBV7-2 TGTGCCAGCAGCTTAGTTACAGGGACCGGGGAGCTGTTTTTT CASSLVTGTGELFF
- many TRBJ2-6 TRBV6-1 TGTGCCAGCAGGACAGGAAGCACTGGGGCCAACGTCCTGACTTTC CASRTGSTGANVLTF
- few TRBJ1-1 TRBV6-5 TGTGCCAGCAGCGCCGTGGCGCACGGGGCTGAAGCTTTCTTT CASSAVAHGAEAFF
- few TRBJ2-1 TRBV29-1 TGCAGCGTTGAAGACCGGGGATACAATGAGCAGTTCTTC CSVEDRGYNEQFF
- - TRBJ2-7 TRBV5-1 TGCGCCAGCAGCTTGGCAGTGACAAACTACGAGCAGTACTTC CASSLAVTNYEQYF
- - TRBJ1-4 TRBV4-1 TGCGCCAGCAGTCTGGACACAGGTTTGACTAATGAAAAACTGTTTTTT CASSLDTGLTNEKLFF
- - TRBJ2-7 TRBV29-1 TGCGGCGTTGAAGGGGGACGGGGGAAATACGAGCAGTACTTC CGVEGGRGKYEQYF
TRBD2 - TRBJ2-5 TRBV7-2 TGTGCCAGCAGCTTAGCGGGACTAGCGGGCCAAGAGACCCAGTACTTC CASSLAGLAGQETQYF
TRBD1 - TRBJ1-3 TRBV5-1 TGCGCCAGCAGCCCGGGACAGGGGTCTGGAAACACCATATATTTT CASSPGQGSGNTIYF
- - TRBJ1-4 TRBV28 TGTGCCAGCAGTTTAAGGGACATTGAAAAACTGTTTTTT CASSLRDIEKLFF
- - TRBJ2-7 TRBV28 TGTGCCAGCAGTCGGAACAGGGTTAACGCCTACGAGCAGTACTTC CASSRNRVNAYEQYF
TRBD1 few TRBJ2-7 TRBV6-2/TRBV6-3 TGTGGGACAGGGAGAGCTAAGGAGCAGTACTTC CGTGRAKEQYF
TRBD1 few TRBJ2-7 TRBV7-3 TGTGCCAGCAGCCGTGACAGGGGAGGCGAGCAGTACTTC CASSRDRGGEQYF
TRBD1 - TRBJ2-7 TRBV12-3/TRBV12-4 TGTGCCAGCACCTCAACAGGGGGCTTAACCTACGAGCAGTACTTC CASTSTGGLTYEQYF
- few TRBJ2-5 TRBV25-1 TGTGCCAGCAGTTATGCGGGCCAGAAGACCCAGTACTTC CASSYAGQKTQYF
- - TRBJ2-1 TRBV7-9 TGTGCCAGCAGCCCCTCCACGGGCAATGAGCAGTTCTTC CASSPSTGNEQFF
- many TRBJ2-1 TRBV12-3/TRBV12-4 TGTGCCAGCAGTCAGGAGGCGGGGAATGAGCAGTTCTTC CASSQEAGNEQFF
- - TRBJ2-3 TRBV28 TGTGCCAGCAGTTTATCTGGGACATCAAGGGCCACAGATACGCAGTATTTT CASSLSGTSRATDTQYF
TRBD2 - TRBJ2-1 TRBV20-1 TGCAGTGCTAGAGATAGAGGACTAGCGGGAATCAATGAGCAGTTCTTC CSARDRGLAGINEQFF
TRBD1 few TRBJ2-2 TRBV28 TGTGCCAGCGGGACAGGGAACACCGGGGAGCTGTTTTTT CASGTGNTGELFF
TRBD1 - TRBJ2-5 TRBV3-1 TGTGCCAGCAGCCAAGTTCCGGGACAGGGGTTGGAGACCCAGTACTTC CASSQVPGQGLETQYF
- - TRBJ1-2 TRBV4-3 TGCGCCAGCAGCCAAGAAGACCGTAGCTACACCTTC CASSQEDRSYTF